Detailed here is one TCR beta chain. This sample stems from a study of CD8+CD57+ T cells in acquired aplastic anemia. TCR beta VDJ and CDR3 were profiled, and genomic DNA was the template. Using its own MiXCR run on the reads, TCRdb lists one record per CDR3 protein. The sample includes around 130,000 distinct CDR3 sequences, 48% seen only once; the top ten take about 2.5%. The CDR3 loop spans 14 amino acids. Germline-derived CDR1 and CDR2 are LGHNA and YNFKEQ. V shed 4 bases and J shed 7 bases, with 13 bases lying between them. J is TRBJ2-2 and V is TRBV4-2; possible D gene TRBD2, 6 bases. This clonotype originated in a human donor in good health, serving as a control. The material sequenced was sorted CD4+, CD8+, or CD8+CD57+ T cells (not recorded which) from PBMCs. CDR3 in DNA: TGTGCCAGCAGCCCCATATCGGAGGGCGGGGAGCTGTTTTTT. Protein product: CASSPISEGGELFF.